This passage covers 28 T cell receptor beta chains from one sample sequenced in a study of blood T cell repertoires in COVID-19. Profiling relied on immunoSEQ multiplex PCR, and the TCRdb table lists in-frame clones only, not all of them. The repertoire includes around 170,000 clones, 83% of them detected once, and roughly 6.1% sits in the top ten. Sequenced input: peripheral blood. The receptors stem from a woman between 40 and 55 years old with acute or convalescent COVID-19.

CDR3 nucleotide sequence: TGTGCCATCAGTGAGTGGGGGGGGGCTGGCTATGGCTACACCTTC. This encodes CAISEWGGAGYGYTF. The V and J genes are TRBV10-3 and TRBJ1-2; a possible D gene is TRBD1 (6 bases). CDR1 is ENHRY and CDR2 is SYGVKD in the germline V gene. The ends were cut back, 1 base at V and 4 bases at J, with 13 bases in the middle. This CDR3 spans 15 amino acids.

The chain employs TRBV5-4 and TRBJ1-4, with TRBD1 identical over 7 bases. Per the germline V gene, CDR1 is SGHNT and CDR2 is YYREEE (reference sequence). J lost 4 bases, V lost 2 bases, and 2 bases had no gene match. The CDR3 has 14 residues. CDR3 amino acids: CASSFRDSNEKLFF. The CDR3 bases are TGTGCCAGCAGCTTCCGGGACAGTAATGAAAAACTGTTTTTT.

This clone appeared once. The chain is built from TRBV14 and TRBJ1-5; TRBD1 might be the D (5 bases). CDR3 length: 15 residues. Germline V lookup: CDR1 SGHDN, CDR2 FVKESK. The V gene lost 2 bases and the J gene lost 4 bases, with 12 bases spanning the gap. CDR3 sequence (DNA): TGTGCCAGCAGCCAAACCAGGGAGGGTAATCAGCCCCAGCATTTT. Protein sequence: CASSQTREGNQPQHF.

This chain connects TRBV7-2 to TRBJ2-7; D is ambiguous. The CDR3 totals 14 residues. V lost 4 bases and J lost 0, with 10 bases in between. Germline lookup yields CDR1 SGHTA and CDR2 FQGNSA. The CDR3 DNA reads TGTGCCAGCAGCTCCCTAAGCCTCTCCTACGAGCAGTACTTC. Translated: CASSSLSLSYEQYF.

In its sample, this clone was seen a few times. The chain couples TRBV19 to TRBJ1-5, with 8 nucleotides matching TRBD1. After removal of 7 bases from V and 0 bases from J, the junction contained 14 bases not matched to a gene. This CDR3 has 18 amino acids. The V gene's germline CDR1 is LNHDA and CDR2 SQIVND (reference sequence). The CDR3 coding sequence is TGTGCCAGTAACAACAGGGGGGGAAGCTATTATAGCAATCAGCCCCAGCATTTT. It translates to CASNNRGGSYYSNQPQHF.

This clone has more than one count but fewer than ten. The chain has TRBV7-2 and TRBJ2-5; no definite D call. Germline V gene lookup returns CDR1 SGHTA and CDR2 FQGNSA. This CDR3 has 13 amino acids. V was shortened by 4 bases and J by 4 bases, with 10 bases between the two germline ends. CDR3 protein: CASSSSTLETQYF. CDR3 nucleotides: TGTGCCAGCAGCTCCTCGACATTAGAGACCCAGTACTTC.

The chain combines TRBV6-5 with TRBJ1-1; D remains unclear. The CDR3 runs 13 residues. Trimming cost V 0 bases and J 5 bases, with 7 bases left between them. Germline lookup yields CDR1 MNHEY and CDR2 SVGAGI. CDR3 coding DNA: TGTGCCAGCAGTTACTCGCAGACAACTGAAGCTTTCTTT. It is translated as CASSYSQTTEAFF.

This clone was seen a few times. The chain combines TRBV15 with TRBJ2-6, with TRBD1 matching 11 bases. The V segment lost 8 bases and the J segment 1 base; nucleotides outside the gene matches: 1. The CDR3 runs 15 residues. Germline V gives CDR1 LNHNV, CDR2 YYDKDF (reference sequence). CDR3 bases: TGTGCCACCGGGACAGGGGGATCTGGGGCCAACGTCCTGACTTTC. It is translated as CATGTGGSGANVLTF.

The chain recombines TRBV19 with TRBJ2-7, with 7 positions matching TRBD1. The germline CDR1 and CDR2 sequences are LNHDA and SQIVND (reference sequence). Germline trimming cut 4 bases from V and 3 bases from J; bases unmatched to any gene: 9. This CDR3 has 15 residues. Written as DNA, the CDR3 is TGTGCCAGTAGTAAAGTCCAGGGGGTAGTCTACGAGCAGTACTTC. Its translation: CASSKVQGVVYEQYF.

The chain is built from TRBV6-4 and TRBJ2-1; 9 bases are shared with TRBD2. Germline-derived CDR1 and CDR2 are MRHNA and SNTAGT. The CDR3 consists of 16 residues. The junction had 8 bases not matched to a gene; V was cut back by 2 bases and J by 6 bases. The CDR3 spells CASSDEGLAGFNEQFF. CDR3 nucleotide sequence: TGTGCCAGCAGTGACGAGGGCCTAGCGGGATTCAATGAGCAGTTCTTC.

The CDR3 reads CASSLSPTGGYGYTF. CDR3 coding DNA: TGTGCCAGCAGCTTAAGTCCGACAGGGGGGTACGGCTACACCTTC. J is TRBJ1-2 and V is TRBV7-8, with 9 bases that match TRBD1. Germline-derived CDR1 and CDR2 are SGHVS and FQNEAQ. This CDR3 has 15 residues. The ends lost 2 bases at V and 8 bases at J; junction bases unmatched: 9.

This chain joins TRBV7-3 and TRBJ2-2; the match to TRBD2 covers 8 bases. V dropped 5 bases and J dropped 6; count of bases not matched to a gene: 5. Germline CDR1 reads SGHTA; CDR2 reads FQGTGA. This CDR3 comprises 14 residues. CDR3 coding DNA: TGTGCCAGCAGCCCCCGGGAGGGCTCCGGGGAGCTGTTTTTT. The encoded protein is CASSPREGSGELFF.

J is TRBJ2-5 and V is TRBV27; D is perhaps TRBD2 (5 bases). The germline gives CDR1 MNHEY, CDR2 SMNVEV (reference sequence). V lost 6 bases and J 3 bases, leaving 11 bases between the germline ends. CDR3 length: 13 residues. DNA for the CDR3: TGTGCCAGCAGCGGGTTGGAGGAAGAGACCCAGTACTTC. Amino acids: CASSGLEEETQYF.

CDR3 residues: CASSDRGSLAGGFGYEQYF. CDR3 sequence (DNA): TGTGCCAGCAGTGATAGAGGTTCACTAGCGGGAGGATTCGGCTACGAGCAGTACTTC. The chain joins TRBV6-4 to TRBJ2-7; 12 bases fit TRBD2. The ends lost 3 bases at V and 3 bases at J; junction bases unmatched: 15. From germline, CDR1 is MRHNA and CDR2 SNTAGT. CDR3 length equals 19 residues.

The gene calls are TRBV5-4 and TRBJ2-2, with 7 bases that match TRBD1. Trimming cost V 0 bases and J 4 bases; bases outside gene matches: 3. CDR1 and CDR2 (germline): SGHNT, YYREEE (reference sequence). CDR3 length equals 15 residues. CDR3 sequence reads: CASSLDPGGTGELFF. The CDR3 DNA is TGTGCCAGCAGCTTGGATCCAGGGGGCACCGGGGAGCTGTTTTTT.

CDR3 coding DNA: TGTGCCATTAATAAGCAGGGCTTTAGCTCCTACGAGCAGTACTTC. Encoded protein: CAINKQGFSSYEQYF. The chain links TRBV28 to TRBJ2-7, with D perhaps TRBD1 (5 bases). The CDR3 consists of 15 residues. Trimming pared 10 bases from V and 0 bases from J, leaving 19 bases between. Germline V gives CDR1 MDHEN, CDR2 SYDVKM.

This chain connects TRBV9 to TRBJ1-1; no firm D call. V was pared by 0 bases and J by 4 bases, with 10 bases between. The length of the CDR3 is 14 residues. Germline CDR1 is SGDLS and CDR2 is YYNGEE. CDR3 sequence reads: CASSVDWAGTEAFF. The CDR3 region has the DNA TGTGCCAGCAGCGTAGACTGGGCTGGCACTGAAGCTTTCTTT.

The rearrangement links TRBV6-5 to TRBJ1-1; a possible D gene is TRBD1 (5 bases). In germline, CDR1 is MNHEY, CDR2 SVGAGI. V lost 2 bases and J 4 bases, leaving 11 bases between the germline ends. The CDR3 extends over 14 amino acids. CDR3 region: CASSYGRQTTEAFF. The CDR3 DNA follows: TGTGCCAGCAGTTACGGCAGACAGACCACTGAAGCTTTCTTT.

The CDR3 nucleotides are TGTGCCAGCAGCAGCCGGGAAAGGGGGAATCAGCCCCAGCATTTT. Protein product: CASSSRERGNQPQHF. The chain carries TRBV5-8 and TRBJ1-5, with D possibly being TRBD1 (6 bases). Germline V lookup: CDR1 SGHTS, CDR2 YDEGEE. This CDR3 comprises 15 residues. Trimming left V 4 bases short and J 4 bases short, with 15 bases between.

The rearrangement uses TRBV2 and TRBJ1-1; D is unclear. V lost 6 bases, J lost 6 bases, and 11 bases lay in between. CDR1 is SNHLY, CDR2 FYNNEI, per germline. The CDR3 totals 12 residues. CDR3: CASRGGGAEAFF. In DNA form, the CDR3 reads TGTGCCAGCAGGGGAGGTGGGGCTGAAGCTTTCTTT.

In DNA, the CDR3 is TGTGCCAGCAGCATTGCGGGTGACTACTATGGCTACACCTTC. Translated: CASSIAGDYYGYTF. The chain has TRBV6-5 and TRBJ1-2; no definite D call. This CDR3 is built from 14 residues. In germline, CDR1 is MNHEY, CDR2 SVGAGI. Trimming took 6 bases from V and 3 from J, leaving 14 bases between them.

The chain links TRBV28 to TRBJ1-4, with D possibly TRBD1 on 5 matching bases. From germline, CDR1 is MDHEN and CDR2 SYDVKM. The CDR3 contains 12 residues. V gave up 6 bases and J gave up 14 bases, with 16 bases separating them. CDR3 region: CASRSSGVVLFF. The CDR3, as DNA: TGTGCCAGCAGATCCTCGGGGGTGGTTCTGTTTTTT.

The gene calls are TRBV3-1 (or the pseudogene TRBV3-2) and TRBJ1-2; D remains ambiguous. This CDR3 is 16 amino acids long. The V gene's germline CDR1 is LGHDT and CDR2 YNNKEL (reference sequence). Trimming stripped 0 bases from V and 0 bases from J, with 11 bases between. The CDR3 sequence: CASSQDPFRANYGYTF. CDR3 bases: TGTGCCAGCAGCCAAGATCCGTTCCGTGCTAACTATGGCTACACCTTC.

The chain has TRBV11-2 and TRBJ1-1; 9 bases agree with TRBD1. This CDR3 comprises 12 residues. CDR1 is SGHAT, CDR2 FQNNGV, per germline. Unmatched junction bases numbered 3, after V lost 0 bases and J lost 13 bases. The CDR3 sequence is CASSLDGTGYFF. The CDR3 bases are TGTGCCAGCAGCTTAGATGGGACAGGGTATTTCTTT. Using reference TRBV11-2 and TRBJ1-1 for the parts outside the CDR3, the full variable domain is EAGVAQSPRYKIIEKRQSVAFWCNPISGHATLYWYQQILGQGPKLLIQFQNNGVVDDSQLPKDRFSAERLKGVDSTLKIQPAKLEDSAVYLCASSLDGTGYFFGQGTRLTVV.

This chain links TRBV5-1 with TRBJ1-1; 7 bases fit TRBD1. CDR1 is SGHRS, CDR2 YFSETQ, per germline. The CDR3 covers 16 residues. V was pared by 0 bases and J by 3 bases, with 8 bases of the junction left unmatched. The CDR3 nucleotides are TGCGCCAGCAGCTTGGGGCAGGGGGTTGGGGACACTGAAGCTTTCTTT. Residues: CASSLGQGVGDTEAFF.

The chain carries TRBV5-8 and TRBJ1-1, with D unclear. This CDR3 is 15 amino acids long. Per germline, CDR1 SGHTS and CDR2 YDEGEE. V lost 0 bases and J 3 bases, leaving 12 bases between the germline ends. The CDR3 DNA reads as TGTGCCAGCAGCTTGGTACAGTGGAAGGACACTGAAGCTTTCTTT. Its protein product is CASSLVQWKDTEAFF.

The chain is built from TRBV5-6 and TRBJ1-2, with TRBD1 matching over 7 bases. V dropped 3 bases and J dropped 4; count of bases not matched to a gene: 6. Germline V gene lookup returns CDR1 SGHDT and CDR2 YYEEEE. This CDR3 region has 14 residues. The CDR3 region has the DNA TGTGCCAGCAGCTCGGGGGACAGTAGCTATGGCTACACCTTC. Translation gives CASSSGDSSYGYTF.

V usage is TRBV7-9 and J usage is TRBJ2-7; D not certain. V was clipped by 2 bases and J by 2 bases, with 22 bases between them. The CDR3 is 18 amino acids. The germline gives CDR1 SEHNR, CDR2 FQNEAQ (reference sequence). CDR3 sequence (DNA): TGTGCCAGCAGCTTATTTTCATTCGGTGAGGTCAGTACCTACGAGCAGTACTTC. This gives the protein CASSLFSFGEVSTYEQYF.